One sample yielded the 10 T cell receptor beta chains listed below, sequenced in a study of blood T cells in healthy people across ages. The second PCR ran roughly 6 to 12 cycles with a sample-barcoded 5' primer and J-beta primers. MiXCR, applied by TCRdb to the 5' RACE reads, yields one record per CDR3 protein. The table records 550,000 to 800,000 distinct CDR3 sequences, approximately 21% of them present only once. Sequenced sample: blood. These receptor sequences come from a man in his 70s in good health.

This chain links TRBV25-1 with TRBJ2-1, with D perhaps TRBD2 (6 bases). Per germline, CDR1 MGHDK and CDR2 SYGVNS. This CDR3 comprises 15 residues. With 3 bases removed from V and 9 bases from J, the gap between germline ends came to 18 bases. The CDR3 sequence is CASSESSDLQFEQFF. For the CDR3, the DNA is TGTGCCAGCAGTGAGTCTAGCGATTTACAATTTGAGCAGTTCTTC.

The chain employs TRBV5-1 and TRBJ1-1; 7 nucleotides align to TRBD1. Germline V CDR1 and CDR2: SGHRS, YFSETQ. This CDR3 contains 16 residues. J lost 3 bases, V lost 1 base, and 9 bases had no gene match. Here the CDR3 reads CASSLRQGGKYTEAFF. The CDR3 DNA follows: TGCGCCAGCAGCTTGAGACAGGGCGGCAAGTACACTGAAGCTTTCTTT.

This clonotype came up a few times. The chain joins TRBV27 to TRBJ2-5; TRBD2 matches 8 bases. The J call may be mistaken, given a closer DNA end match to TRBJ2-7. CDR3 length: 16 amino acids. Germline loops: CDR1 MNHEY, CDR2 SMNVEV (reference sequence). In nucleotides, the CDR3 is TGTGCCAGCAGTCGCCAGGGAGCGGGAGTCTTCTACGAGCAGTACTTC. As protein: CASSRQGAGVFYEQYF.

As DNA, the CDR3 is TGTGCCAGCTCCGGGACAGTGAATGAAAAACTGTTTTTT. Its translation is CASSGTVNEKLFF. The chain carries TRBV6-5 and TRBJ1-4; 7 bases fit TRBD1. This CDR3 contains 13 residues. V lost 8 bases to trimming and J lost 5 bases; unmatched junction nucleotides: 5. CDR1 is MNHEY and CDR2 is SVGAGI in the germline V gene.

In its sample, this clonotype was seen a few times. The chain has TRBV5-5 and TRBJ2-7; no clear D. Per germline, CDR1 SGHKS and CDR2 YYEKEE (reference sequence). This CDR3 comprises 15 residues. Trimming cost V 0 bases and J 2 bases, with 12 bases left between them. This CDR3 reads CASSLVADETYEQYF. Here the CDR3 DNA reads TGTGCCAGCAGCTTGGTCGCCGATGAAACCTACGAGCAGTACTTC.

This clonotype was observed a few times. The chain is built from TRBV29-1 and TRBJ1-4; possible D gene TRBD1, 5 bases. The CDR3 is made up of 13 amino acids. Trimming took 4 bases from V and 3 from J, leaving 9 bases between them. From germline, CDR1 is SQVTM and CDR2 ANQGSEA. For the CDR3, the DNA is TGCAGCGTTGGGGCGGGGGCTAATGAAAAACTGTTTTTT. As protein: CSVGAGANEKLFF.

V and J are TRBV7-2 and TRBJ2-7; D may be TRBD2 (5 bases). V was trimmed by 6 bases and J by 4 bases, leaving 10 bases between them. The CDR3 extends over 12 amino acids. Germline V gene sequence: CDR1 SGHTA, CDR2 FQGNSA. The CDR3: CASRDGEYEQYF. The CDR3 region has the DNA TGTGCCAGCAGGGACGGGGAATACGAGCAGTACTTC.

This rearrangement joins TRBV27 to TRBJ1-3, with no clear D. Germline V CDR1 and CDR2: MNHEY, SMNVEV (reference sequence). V gave up 1 base and J gave up 0 bases, with 7 bases separating them. The CDR3 consists of 15 residues. This chain's CDR3 is CASSLYASSGNTIYF. In nucleotides, the CDR3 is TGTGCCAGCAGTTTATATGCCAGCTCTGGAAACACCATATATTTT.

This clonotype was counted ten times or more. The junction departs from the called germline gene at one end, perhaps through a read error. This chain uses TRBV7-9 with TRBJ2-5; TRBD2 matches 9 bases. The CDR3 extends over 15 amino acids. In germline, CDR1 is SEHNR, CDR2 FQNEAQ (reference sequence). This CDR3 reads CASSLGSGSGETQYF. The CDR3 DNA reads TGCGCCAGCAGCTTGGGTAGCGGGAGTGGAGAGACCCAGTACTTC.

This clonotype has a handful of counts. The chain combines TRBV20-1 with TRBJ2-3, with TRBD1 matching over 8 bases. The CDR3 spans 14 residues. Germline CDR1 reads DFQATT; CDR2 reads SNEGSKA (reference sequence). CDR3 sequence: CAALGQGLEDTQYF. DNA for the CDR3: TGCGCTGCCCTAGGACAGGGATTAGAAGATACGCAGTATTTT.